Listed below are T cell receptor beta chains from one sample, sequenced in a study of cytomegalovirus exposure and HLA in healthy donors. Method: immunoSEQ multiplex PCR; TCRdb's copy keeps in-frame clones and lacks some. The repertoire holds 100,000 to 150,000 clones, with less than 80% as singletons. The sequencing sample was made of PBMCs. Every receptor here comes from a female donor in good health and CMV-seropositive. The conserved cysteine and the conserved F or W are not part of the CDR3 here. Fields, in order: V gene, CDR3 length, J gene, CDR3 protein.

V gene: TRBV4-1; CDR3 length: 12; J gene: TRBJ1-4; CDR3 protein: ASSPTATNEKLF
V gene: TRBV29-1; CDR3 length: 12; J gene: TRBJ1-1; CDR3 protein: SVGGSLVNTEAF
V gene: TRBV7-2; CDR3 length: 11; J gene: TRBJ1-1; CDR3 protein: ASSLAPNTEAF
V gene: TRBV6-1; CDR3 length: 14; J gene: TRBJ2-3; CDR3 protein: ASSEKRGGSTDTQY
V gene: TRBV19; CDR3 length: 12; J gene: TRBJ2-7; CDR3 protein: ASSRTTSPYEQY
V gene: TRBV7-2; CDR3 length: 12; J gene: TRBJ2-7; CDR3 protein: ASSLRGQGDEQY
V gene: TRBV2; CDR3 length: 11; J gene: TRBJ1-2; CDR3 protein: ASNLASSWGYT
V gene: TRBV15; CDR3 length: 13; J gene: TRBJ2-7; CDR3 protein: ATSRGVAGVNEQY
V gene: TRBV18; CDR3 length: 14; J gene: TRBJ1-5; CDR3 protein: ASSPPGQGFGQPQH
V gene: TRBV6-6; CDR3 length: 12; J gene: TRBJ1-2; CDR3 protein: ASRRAGGSYGYT
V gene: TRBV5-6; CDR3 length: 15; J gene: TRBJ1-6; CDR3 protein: ASSGKGQGFYNSPLH
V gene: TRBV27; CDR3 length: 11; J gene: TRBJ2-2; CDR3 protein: ASSSTWFGELF
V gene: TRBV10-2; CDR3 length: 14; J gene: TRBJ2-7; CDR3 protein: ASSDPESGDSYEQY
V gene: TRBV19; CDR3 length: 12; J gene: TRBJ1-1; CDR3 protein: ASSIERQITEAF
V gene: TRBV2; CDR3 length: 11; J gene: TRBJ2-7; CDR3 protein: ASSGDRVYEQY
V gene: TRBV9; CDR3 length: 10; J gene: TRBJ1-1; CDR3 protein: ASSVGNIEAF
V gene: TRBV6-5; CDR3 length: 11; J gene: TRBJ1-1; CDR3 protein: ASHREGSTEAF
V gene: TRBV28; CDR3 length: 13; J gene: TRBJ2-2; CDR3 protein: ASSTRQGDTGELF
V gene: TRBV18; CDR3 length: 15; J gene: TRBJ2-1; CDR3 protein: ASSPPTSGRAHNEQF
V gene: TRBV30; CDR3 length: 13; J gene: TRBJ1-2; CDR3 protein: AWSLSGGASYGYT
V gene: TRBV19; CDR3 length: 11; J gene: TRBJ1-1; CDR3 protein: ASSSRGGTEAF
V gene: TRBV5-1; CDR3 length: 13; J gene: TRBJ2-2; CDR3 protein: ASSLRPTNTGELF
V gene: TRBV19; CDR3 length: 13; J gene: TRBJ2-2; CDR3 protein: ASSIAGHNTGELF
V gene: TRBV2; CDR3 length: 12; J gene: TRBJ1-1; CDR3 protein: ASGENRGHTEAF
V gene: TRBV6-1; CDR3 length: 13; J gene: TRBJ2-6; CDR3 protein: ASTHPSSGANVLT
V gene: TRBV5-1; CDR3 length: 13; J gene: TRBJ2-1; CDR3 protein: ASSWDGRAMGEQF
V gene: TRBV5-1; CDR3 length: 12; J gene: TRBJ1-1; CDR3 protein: ASSWGQGNTEAF
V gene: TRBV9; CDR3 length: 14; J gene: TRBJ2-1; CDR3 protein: ASSAPSGSSYNEQF
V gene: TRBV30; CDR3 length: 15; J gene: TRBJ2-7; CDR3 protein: AWRPAGTGGIVYEQY
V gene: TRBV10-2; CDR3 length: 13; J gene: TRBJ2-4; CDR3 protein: ASLGLGTGENIQY
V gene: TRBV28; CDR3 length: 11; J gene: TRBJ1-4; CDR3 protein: ASLGQGGEKLF
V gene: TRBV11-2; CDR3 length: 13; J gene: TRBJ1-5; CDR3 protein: ASSLEQGGNQPQH
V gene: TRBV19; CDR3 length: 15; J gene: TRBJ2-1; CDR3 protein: ASSISGRGSSYNEQF
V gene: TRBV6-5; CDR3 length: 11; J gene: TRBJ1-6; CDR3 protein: ATRGQYNSPLH
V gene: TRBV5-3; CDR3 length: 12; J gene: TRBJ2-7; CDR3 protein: ARSIGQERYEQY
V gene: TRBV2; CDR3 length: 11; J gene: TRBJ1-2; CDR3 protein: ASRGTPNYGYT
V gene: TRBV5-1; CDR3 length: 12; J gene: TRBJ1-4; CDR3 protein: ASSYDRVGEKLF
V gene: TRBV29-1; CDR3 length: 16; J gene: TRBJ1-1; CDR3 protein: SVEDRGPGGPMNTEAF
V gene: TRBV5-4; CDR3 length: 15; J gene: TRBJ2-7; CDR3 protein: ASSTGRAGGGTYEQY
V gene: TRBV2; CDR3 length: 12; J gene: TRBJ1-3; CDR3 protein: ASSEEATGNTIY
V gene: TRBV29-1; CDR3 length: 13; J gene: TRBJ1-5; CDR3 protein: SSGTGRLSNQPQH
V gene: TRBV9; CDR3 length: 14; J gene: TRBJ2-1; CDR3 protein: ASSDRFGGSLNEQF
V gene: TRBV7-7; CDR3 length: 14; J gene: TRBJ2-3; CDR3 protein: ASSLAQGVGTDTQY
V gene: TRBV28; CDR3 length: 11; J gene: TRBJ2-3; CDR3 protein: ASSPPGRGAQY
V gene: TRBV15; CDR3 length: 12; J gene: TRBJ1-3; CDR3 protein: ATREDWLGNTIY
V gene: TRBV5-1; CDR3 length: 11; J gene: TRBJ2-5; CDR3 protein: ASSWTREGVQY